This T cell receptor (beta chain) was sequenced for a study of memory B cells and T cells in multiple sclerosis. Stimulus-free culture yielded autoproliferating CFSE-dim and non-proliferating CFSE-high T cells, each sequenced separately. About 50 million CFSE-labeled PBMCs were cultured six to seven days unstimulated, then replicate wells were pooled. The PBMCs received about 0.5 uM CFSE and serum-free culture with no added stimuli. This clone was recorded a few times. The antigen is unknown. The V end was cut by 3 bases, the J end by 6 bases, with 14 bases between. Germline V gene lookup returns CDR1 SEHNR and CDR2 FQNEAQ (reference sequence). The CDR3 extends over 14 amino acids. Findings and caveats of the study: Clone-set sizes differed between compartments, so shared clonotype counts needed normalization.

TCRdb's copy holds only in-frame clones and misses some; the assay was immunoSEQ multiplex PCR. The sample has some 48,000 clones; more than 65% are singletons. V and J are TRBV7-9 and TRBJ1-2; no definite D call. What was sequenced was PBMCs from blood kept in culture. This receptor was taken from a human donor with multiple sclerosis. The DNA of the CDR3 is TGTGCCAGCAGCTTCCTACGGGAGTGGCATGGCTACACCTTC. Protein sequence: CASSFLREWHGYTF.